Sequencing of this T cell receptor (beta chain) was carried out in a study of vaccination and CD4 T cells after COVID-19. Broader study findings: This study had few convalescent patients and no early post-infection samples. Within convalescent individuals, 304 out of 307 vaccine-specific clones proved to be spike mono-reactive.

Time point in this sample: late sampling 161 to 241 days after vaccination in three convalescent patients. Treatment indicated: approximately 9-day PBMC culture with coronavirus spike peptide pools or control peptides (ViraFEST assay). A note on this clonotype: Antigen: not known.

With the Oncomine TCR Beta short-read assay, DNA from cultured CD4+ T cells was sequenced. A single record per CDR3 protein comes from TCRdb applying MiXCR to the PCR reads. Here the sample spans about 21,000 distinct CDR3 sequences, 46% being singletons. CDR1 is SGHTA, CDR2 FQGNSA, per germline. The CDR3 runs 14 residues. V was shortened by 1 base and J by 2 bases, with 9 bases between the two germline ends. The origin of this receptor is a human donor who had recovered from COVID-19. The chain has TRBV7-2 and TRBJ2-7, with D possibly being TRBD1 or TRBD2 (5 bases each). The sequenced sample was CD4+ T cells from blood, cultured in vitro, obtained about 7 months after SARS-CoV-2 vaccination. CDR3 nucleotides: TGTGCCAGCAGCTTAGATGAGGGACCCTACGAGCAGTACTTC. The encoded protein is CASSLDEGPYEQYF.